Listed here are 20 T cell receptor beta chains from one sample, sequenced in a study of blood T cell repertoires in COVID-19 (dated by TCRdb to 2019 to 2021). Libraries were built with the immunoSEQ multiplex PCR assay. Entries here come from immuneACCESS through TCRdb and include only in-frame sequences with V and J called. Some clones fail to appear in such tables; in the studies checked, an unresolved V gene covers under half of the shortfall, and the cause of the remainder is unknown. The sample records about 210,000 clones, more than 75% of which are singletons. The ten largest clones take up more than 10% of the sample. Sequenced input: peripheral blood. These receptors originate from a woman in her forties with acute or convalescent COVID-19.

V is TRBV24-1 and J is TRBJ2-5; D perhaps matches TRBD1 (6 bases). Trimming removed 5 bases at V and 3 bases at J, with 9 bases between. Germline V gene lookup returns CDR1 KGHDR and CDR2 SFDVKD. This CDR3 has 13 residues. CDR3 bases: TGTGCCACCAGTGGGACAGCTGAAGAGACCCAGTACTTC. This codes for CATSGTAEETQYF.

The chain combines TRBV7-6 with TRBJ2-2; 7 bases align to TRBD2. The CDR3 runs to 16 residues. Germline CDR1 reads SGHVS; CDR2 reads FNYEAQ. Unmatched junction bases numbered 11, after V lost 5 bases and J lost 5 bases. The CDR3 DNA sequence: TGTGCCAGCAGCACCCCACGTACGGGAGGAACCGGGGAGCTGTTTTTT. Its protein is CASSTPRTGGTGELFF.

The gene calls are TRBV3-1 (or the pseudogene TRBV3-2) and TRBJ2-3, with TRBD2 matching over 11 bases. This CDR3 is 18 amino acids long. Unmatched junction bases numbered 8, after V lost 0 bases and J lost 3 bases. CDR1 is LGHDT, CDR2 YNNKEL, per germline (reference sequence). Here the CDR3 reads CASSQDSGVAGGTDTQYF. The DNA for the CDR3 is TGTGCCAGCAGCCAAGATAGCGGGGTAGCGGGAGGGACAGATACGCAGTATTTT.

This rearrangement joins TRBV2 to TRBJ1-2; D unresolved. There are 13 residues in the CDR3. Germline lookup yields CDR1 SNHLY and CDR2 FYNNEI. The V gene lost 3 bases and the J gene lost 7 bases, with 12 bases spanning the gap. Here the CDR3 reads CASSDSAGSGYTF. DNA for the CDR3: TGTGCCAGCAGTGACTCCGCGGGGTCTGGCTACACCTTC.

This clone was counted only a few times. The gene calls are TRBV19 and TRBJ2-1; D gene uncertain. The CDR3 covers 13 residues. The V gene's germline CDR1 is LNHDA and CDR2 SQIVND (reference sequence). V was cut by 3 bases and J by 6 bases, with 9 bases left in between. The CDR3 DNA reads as TGTGCCAGTAGTATCGGTAATTTCAATGAGCAGTTCTTC. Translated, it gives CASSIGNFNEQFF.

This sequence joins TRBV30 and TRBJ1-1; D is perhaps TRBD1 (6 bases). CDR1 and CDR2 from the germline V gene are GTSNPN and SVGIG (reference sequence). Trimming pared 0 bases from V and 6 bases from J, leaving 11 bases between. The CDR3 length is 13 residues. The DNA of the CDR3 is TGTGCCTGGAGTGTAGGAACAGGGTCTGAAGCTTTCTTT. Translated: CAWSVGTGSEAFF. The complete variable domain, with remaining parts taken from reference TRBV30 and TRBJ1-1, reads SQTIHQWPATLVQPVGSPLSLECTVEGTSNPNLYWYRQAAGRGLQLLFYSVGIGQISSEVPQNLSASRPQDRQFILSSKKLLLSDSGFYLCAWSVGTGSEAFFGQGTRLTVV.

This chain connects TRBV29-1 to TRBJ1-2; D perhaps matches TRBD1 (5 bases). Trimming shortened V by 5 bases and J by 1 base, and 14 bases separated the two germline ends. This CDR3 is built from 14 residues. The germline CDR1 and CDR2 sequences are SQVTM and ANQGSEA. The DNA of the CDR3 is TGCAGCGTTAAAATCCCCGGGGGTAACTATGGCTACACCTTC. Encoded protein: CSVKIPGGNYGYTF.

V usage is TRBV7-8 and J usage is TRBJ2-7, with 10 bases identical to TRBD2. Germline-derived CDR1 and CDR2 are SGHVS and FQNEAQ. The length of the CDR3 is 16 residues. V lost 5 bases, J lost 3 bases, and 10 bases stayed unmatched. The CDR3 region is CASSIQRTSGYYEQYF. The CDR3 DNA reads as TGTGCCAGCAGCATACAAAGGACTAGCGGTTACTACGAGCAGTACTTC. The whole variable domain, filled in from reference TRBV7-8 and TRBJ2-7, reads GAGVSQSPRYKVAKRGQDVALRCDPISGHVSLFWYQQALGQGPEFLTYFQNEAQLDKSGLPSDRFFAERPEGSVSTLKIQRTQQEDSAVYLCASSIQRTSGYYEQYFGPGTRLTVT.

The CDR3: CASSLKLAVSSYNEQFF. The CDR3 coding sequence is TGTGCCAGCAGCCTAAAACTAGCGGTTAGCTCCTACAATGAGCAGTTCTTC. The chain recombines TRBV3-1 (or the pseudogene TRBV3-2) with TRBJ2-1; TRBD2 agrees at 8 bases. This CDR3 has 17 residues. Germline V gives CDR1 LGHDT, CDR2 YNNKEL (reference sequence). J was trimmed by 0 bases and V by 4 bases; bases with no gene match: 8.

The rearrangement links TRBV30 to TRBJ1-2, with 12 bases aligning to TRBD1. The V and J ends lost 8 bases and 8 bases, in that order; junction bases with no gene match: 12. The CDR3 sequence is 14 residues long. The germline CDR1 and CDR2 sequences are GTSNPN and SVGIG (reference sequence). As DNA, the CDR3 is TGTGCCGGTATCCGGGGACAGGGGGCCCAGGGCTACACCTTC. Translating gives CAGIRGQGAQGYTF.

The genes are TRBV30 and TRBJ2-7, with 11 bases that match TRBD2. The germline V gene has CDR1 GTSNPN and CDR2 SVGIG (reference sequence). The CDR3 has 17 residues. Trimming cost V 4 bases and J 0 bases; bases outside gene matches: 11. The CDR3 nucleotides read TGTGCCTGGAAAAGGTCTAGCGGGGGGTGGAGCTCCTACGAGCAGTACTTC. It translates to CAWKRSSGGWSSYEQYF.

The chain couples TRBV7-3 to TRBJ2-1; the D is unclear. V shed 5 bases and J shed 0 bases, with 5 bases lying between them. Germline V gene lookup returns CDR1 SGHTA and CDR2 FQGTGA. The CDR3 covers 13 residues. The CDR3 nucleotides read TGTGCCAGCAGCCCGAGCTCCTACAATGAGCAGTTCTTC. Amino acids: CASSPSSYNEQFF.

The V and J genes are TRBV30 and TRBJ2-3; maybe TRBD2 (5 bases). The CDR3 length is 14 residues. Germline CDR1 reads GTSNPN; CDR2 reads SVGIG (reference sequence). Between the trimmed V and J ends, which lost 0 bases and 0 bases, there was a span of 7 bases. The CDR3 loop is CAWSVAVSTDTQYF. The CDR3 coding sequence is TGTGCCTGGAGTGTAGCGGTCAGCACAGATACGCAGTATTTT.

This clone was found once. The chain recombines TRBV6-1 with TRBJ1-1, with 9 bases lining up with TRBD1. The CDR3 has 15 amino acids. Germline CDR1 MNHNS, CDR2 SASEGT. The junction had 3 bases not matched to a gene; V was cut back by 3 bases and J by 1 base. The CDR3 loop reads CASSDVDRGNTEAFF. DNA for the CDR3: TGTGCCAGCAGTGATGTGGACAGGGGGAACACTGAAGCTTTCTTT.

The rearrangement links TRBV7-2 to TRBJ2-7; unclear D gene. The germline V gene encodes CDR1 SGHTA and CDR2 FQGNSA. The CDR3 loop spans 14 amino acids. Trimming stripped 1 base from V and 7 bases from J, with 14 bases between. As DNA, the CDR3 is TGTGCCAGCAGCTTAGACACCAACCCGAGGGAGCAGTACTTC. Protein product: CASSLDTNPREQYF.

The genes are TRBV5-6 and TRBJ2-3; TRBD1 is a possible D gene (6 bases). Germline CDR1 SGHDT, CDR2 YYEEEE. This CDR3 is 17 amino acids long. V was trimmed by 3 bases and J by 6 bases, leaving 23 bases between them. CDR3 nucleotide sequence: TGTGCCAGCAGCTCAATGGGATTGGGGGCAGGTGGGGATACGCAGTATTTT. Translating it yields CASSSMGLGAGGDTQYF.

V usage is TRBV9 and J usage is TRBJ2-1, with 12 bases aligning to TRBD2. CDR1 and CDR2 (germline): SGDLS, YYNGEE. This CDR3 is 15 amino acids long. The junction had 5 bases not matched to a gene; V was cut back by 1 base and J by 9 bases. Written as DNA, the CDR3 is TGTGCCAGCAGCGTAAGACTAGCGGGAGTTGTTGAGCAGTTCTTC. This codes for CASSVRLAGVVEQFF.

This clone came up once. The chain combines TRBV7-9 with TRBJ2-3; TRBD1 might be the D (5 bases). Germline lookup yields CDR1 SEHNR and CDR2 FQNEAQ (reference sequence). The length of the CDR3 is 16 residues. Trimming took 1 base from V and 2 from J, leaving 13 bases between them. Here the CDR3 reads CASSLVVTVFTDTQYF. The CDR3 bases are TGTGCCAGCAGCTTAGTCGTGACAGTTTTCACAGATACGCAGTATTTT.

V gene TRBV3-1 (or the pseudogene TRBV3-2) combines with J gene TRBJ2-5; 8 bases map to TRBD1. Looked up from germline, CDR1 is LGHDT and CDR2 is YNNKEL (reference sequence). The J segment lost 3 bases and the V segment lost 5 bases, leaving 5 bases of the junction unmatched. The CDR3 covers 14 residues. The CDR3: CASSKGQGKETQYF. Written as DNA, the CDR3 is TGTGCCAGCAGCAAAGGACAGGGTAAAGAGACCCAGTACTTC.

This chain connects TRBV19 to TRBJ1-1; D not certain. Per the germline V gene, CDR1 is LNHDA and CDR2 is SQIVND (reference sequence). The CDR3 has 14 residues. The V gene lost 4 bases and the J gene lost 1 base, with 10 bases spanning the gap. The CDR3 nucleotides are TGTGCCAGTAGTACCCAGGCGCCGAACACTGAAGCTTTCTTT. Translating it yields CASSTQAPNTEAFF.